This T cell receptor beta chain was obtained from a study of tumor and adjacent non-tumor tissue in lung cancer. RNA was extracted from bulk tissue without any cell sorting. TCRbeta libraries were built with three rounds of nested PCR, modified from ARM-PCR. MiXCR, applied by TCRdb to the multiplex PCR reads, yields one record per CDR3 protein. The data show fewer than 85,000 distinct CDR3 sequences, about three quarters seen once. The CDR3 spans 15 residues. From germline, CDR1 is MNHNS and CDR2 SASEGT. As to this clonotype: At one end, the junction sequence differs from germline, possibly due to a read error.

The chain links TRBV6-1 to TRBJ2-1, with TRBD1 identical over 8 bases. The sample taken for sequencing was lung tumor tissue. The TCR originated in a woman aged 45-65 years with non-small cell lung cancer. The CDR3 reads CVSSATGERYNEQFF. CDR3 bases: TGTGTCAGCAGTGCGACAGGGGAGCGATATAATGAGCAGTTCTTC.